This entry lists 12 T cell receptor beta chains sequenced from one sample in a study of T cells expressing NK-cell markers. Following a re-call of the 5' RACE reads, TCRdb has one entry per CDR3 protein and lacks DNA. The sample table sets out some 150,000 distinct CDR3 sequences. The sample consisted of blood T cells: a sorted CD56 or NKG2C T cell subset, CD4+ or CD8+ T cells, or bulk PBMC T cells (not recorded which). These receptors came from a man younger than 35 in good health.

The V call is TRBV20-1, the J call TRBJ2-2. CDR1 is DFQATT, CDR2 SNEGSKA, per germline (reference sequence). The CDR3 loop spans 13 amino acids. CDR3 sequence reads: CSAIYSYTGELFF.

The CDR3 region is CSARHRQENTGELFF. The V gene is TRBV20-1, the J gene TRBJ2-2; the TRBD1 assignment by TCRdb is unverifiable without DNA. The CDR3 is made up of 15 amino acids. Germline V gene sequence: CDR1 DFQATT, CDR2 SNEGSKA (reference sequence).

The J gene is TRBJ1-2, the V gene TRBV5-4; with no DNA, the TCRdb D assignment of TRBD1 cannot be verified. CDR3 length: 14 amino acids. The V gene's germline CDR1 is SGHNT and CDR2 YYREEE (reference sequence). CDR3 amino acids: CASSLVGDGYGYTF.

The chain carries TRBV11-2 and TRBJ2-3; TCRdb selects TRBD2, and the lack of DNA leaves this call unchecked. Per germline, CDR1 SGHAT and CDR2 FQNNGV. The CDR3 extends over 18 amino acids. The CDR3 sequence: CASSLEATSGGNTDTQYF.

This chain connects TRBV7-9 to TRBJ2-7. The CDR3 has 12 residues. Germline loops: CDR1 SEHNR, CDR2 FQNEAQ (reference sequence). This CDR3 is CASSSPTYEQYF.

The chain couples TRBV7-6 to TRBJ2-3; TCRdb selects TRBD2, and the lack of DNA leaves this call unchecked. Per germline, CDR1 SGHVS and CDR2 FNYEAQ. The CDR3 extends over 13 amino acids. This CDR3 is CATREPGTDTQYF.

This chain uses TRBV9 with TRBJ2-3; the TCRdb call, TRBD1, lacks DNA for checking. Germline lookup yields CDR1 SGDLS and CDR2 YYNGEE. There are 17 residues in the CDR3. CDR3 sequence: CASSVGLRGSVTDTQYF.

The V and J genes are TRBV7-3 and TRBJ1-1. The germline V gene has CDR1 SGHTA and CDR2 FQGTGA. The CDR3 consists of 14 residues. The CDR3 spells CASSSKNSNTEAFF. Filled out from reference TRBV7-3 and TRBJ1-1, the complete variable domain reads GAGVSQTPSNKVTEKGKYVELRCDPISGHTALYWYRQSLGQGPEFLIYFQGTGAADDSGLPNDRFFAVRPEGSVSTLKIQRTERGDSAVYLCASSSKNSNTEAFFGQGTRLTVV.

The rearrangement uses TRBV29-1 and TRBJ2-3; lacking DNA, the TRBD2 call made by TCRdb goes unchecked. CDR1 is SQVTM, CDR2 ANQGSEA, per germline. The CDR3 length is 15 residues. CDR3: CSVEGLASEIDTQYF.

V usage is TRBV7-8 and J usage is TRBJ2-1; the D call from TCRdb, TRBD2, cannot be confirmed without DNA. Germline CDR1 SGHVS, CDR2 FQNEAQ. The CDR3 spans 16 residues. The chain's CDR3 is CASASTREDYYNEQFF.

This rearrangement joins TRBV2 to TRBJ2-3. CDR3 size: 14 residues. Germline V gene sequence: CDR1 SNHLY, CDR2 FYNNEI. The CDR3 loop reads CASSQRPSTDTQYF.

The chain has TRBV5-6 and TRBJ2-1; checking the TCRdb D call of TRBD2 is not possible without DNA. The CDR3 is 12 residues long. Per the germline V gene, CDR1 is SGHDT and CDR2 is YYEEEE. The CDR3 spells CASSRGGDEQFF.